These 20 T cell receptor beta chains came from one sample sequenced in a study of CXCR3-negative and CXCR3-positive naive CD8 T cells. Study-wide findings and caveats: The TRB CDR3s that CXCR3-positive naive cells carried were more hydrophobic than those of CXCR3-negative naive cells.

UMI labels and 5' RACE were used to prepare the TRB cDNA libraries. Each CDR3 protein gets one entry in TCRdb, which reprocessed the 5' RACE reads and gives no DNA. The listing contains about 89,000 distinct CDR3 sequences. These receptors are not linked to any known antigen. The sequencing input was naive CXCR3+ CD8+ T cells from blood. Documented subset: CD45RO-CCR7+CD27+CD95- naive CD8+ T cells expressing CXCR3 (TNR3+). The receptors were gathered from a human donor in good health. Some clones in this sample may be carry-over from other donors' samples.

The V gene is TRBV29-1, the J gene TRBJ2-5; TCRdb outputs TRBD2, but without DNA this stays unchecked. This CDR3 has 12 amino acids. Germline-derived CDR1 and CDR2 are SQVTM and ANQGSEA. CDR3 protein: CSVASGEETQYF.

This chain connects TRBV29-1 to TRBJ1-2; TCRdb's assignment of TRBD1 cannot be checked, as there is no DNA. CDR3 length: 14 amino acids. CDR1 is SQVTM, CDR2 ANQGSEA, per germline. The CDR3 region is CSVLPRDRNYGYTF.

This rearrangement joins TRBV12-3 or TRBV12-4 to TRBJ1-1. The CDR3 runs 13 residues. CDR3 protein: CASSFDRGVEAFF.

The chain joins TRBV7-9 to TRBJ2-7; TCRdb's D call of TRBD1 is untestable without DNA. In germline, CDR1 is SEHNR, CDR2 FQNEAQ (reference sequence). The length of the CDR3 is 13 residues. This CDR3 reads CASSPPGGYEQYF.

The CDR3 protein is CASSLLLVIVSSSYEQYF. The chain has TRBV7-3 and TRBJ2-7. The CDR3 consists of 18 residues. Germline V CDR1 and CDR2: SGHTA, FQGTGA.

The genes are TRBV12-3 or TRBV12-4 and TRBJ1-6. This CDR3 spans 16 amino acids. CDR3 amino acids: CASSPTGSSYNSPLHF.

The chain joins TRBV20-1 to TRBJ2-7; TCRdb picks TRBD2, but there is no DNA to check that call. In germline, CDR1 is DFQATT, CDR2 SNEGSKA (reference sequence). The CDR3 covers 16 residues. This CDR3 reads CSANGAQPETAYEQYF.

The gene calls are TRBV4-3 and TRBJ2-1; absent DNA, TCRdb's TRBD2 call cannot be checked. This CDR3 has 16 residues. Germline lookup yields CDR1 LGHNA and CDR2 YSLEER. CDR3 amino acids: CASSQEASGQHNEQFF.

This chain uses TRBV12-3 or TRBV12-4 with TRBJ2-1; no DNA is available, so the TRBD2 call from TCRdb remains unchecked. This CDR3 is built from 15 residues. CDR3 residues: CASSPSGGLYNEQFF.

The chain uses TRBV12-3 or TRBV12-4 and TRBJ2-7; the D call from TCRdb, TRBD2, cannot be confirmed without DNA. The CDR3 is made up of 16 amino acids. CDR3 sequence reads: CASMGGTSLYSYEQYF.

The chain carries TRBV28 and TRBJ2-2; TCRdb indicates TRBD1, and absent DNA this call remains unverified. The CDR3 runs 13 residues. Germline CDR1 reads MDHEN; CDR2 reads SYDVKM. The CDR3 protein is CASRHSGSGELFF.

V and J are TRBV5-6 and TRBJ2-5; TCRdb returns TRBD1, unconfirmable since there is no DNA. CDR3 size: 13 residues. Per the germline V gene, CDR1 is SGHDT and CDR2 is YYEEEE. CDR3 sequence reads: CASSWIGGETQYF. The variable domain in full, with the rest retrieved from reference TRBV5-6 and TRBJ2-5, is DAGVTQSPTHLIKTRGQQVTLRCSPKSGHDTVSWYQQALGQGPQFIFQYYEEEERQRGNFPDRFSGHQFPNYSSELNVNALLLGDSALYLCASSWIGGETQYFGPGTRLLVL.

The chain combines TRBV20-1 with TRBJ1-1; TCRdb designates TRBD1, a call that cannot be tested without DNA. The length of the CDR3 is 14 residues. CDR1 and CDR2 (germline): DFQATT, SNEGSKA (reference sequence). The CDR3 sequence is CSARATGENTEAFF.

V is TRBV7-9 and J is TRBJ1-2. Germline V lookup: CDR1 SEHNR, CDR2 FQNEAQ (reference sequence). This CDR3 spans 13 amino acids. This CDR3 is CASSLRENYGYTF.

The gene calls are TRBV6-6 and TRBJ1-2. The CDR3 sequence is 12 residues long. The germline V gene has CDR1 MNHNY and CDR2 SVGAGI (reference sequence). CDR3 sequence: CASENSLYGYTF.

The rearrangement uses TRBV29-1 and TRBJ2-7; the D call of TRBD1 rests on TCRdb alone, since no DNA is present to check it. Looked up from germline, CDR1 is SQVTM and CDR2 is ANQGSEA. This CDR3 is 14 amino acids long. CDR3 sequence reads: CSVQGALNSYEQYF.

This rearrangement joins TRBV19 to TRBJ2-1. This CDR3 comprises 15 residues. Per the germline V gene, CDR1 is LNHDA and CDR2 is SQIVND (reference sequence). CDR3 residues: CASSISLSSYNEQFF.

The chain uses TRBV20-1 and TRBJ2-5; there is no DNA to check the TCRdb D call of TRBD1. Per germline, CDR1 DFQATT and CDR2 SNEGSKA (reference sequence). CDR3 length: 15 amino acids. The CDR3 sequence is CSARDLWGAQETQYF.

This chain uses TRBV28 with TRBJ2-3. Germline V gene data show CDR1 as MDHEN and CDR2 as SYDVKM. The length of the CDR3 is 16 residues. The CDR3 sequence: CASSTIRDTSRDTQYF.

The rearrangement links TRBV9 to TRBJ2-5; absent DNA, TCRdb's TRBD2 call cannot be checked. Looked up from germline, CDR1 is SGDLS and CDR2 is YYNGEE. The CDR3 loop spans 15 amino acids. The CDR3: CASSVVAGTMETQYF.